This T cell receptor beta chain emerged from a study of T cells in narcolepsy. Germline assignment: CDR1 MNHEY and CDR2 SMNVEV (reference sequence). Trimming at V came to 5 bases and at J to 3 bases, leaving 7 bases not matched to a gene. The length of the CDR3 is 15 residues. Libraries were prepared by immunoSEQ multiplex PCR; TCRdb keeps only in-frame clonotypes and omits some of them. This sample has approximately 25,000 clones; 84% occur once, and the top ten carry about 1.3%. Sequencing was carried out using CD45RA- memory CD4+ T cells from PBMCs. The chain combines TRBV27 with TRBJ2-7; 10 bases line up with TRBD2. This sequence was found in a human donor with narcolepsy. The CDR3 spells CASSPPSGSLYEQYF. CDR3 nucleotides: TGTGCCAGCAGTCCCCCTAGCGGGAGTCTCTACGAGCAGTACTTC.